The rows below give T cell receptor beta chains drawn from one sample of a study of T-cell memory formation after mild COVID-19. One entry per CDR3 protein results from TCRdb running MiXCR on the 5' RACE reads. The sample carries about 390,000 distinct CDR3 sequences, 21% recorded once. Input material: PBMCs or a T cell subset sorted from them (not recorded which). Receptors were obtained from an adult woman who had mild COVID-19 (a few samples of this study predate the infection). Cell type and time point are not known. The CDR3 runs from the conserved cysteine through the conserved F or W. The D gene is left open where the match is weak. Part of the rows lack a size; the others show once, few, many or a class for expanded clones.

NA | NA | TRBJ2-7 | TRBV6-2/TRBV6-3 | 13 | TGTGCCAGCAGTTACGGACAGACCTACGAGCAGTACTTC | CASSYGQTYEQYF
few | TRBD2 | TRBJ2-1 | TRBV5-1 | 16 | TGCGCCAGCAGCTTGGCCCAGCGGGGGGCCGGGGATGAGCAGTTCTTC | CASSLAQRGAGDEQFF
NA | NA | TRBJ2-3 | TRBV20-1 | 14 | TGCAGTGCTCCGGACAGGAGGGGTGGATATACGCAGTATTTT | CSAPDRRGGYTQYF
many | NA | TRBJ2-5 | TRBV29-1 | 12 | TGCAGCGTCCGACGGAGTCAAGAGACCCAGTACTTC | CSVRRSQETQYF
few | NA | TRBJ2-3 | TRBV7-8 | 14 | TGTGCCAGCACCCTCTGGGGGGGCACAGATACGCAGTATTTT | CASTLWGGTDTQYF
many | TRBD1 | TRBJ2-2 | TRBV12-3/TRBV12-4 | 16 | TGTGCCAGCAGTCCTGGCGACAGGGTCGGCACCGGGGAGCTGTTTTTT | CASSPGDRVGTGELFF
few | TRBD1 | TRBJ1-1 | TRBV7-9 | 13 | TGTGCCAGCAGCGAGACAGGGAGAACTGAAGCTTTCTTT | CASSETGRTEAFF
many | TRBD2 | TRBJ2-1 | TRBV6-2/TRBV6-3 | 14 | TGTGCCAGCAGTTATCCGCGGGAGGGGTTTGAGCAGTTCTTC | CASSYPREGFEQFF
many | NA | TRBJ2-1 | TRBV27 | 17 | TGTGCCAGCAGTTTCGGGGGCAACGGCGGGATTATCAATGAGCAGTTCTTC | CASSFGGNGGIINEQFF
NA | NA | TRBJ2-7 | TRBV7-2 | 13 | TGTGCCAGCAGCGTATTTCTCTCTCTCGAGCAGTACTTC | CASSVFLSLEQYF
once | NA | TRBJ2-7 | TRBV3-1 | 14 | TGTGCCAGCAGCCAAGGAAGGGCCCCGGGCGAGCAGTACTTC | CASSQGRAPGEQYF
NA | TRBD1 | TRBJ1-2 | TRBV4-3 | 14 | TGCGCCAGCAGCCACACCGGGACAGACATCAGCTACACCTTC | CASSHTGTDISYTF
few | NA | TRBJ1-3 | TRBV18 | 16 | TGTGCCAGCTCACCTCCCTCGAAGAACTCTGGAAACACCATATATTTT | CASSPPSKNSGNTIYF
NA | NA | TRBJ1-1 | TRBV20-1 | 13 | TGCAGGGGTGACCGGGACATGAACACTGAAGCTTTCTTT | CRGDRDMNTEAFF
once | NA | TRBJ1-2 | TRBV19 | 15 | TGTGCCAGTAGTATAGATCTCCGAATTAACTATGGCTACACCTTC | CASSIDLRINYGYTF
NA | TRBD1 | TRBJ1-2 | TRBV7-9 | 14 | TGTGCCAGCAGCTTACCAGGGGGGGGCTATGGCTACACCTTC | CASSLPGGGYGYTF
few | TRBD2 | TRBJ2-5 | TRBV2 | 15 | TGTGCCAGCAGTCGGCGGGAGGGTCCTTTAGAGACCCAGTACTTC | CASSRREGPLETQYF
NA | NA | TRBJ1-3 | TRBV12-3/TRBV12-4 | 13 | TGTGCAAGCAGTTTTGGCATCGGGAACACCATATATTTT | CASSFGIGNTIYF
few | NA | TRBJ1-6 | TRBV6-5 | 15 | TGTGCCAGCAGTCCTCGGGAAGGGGGGCATTCACCCCTCCACTTT | CASSPREGGHSPLHF
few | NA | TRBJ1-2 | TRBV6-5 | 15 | TGTGCCAGCATTAATCCGGGGGCCACGGTGAATGGCTACACCTTC | CASINPGATVNGYTF
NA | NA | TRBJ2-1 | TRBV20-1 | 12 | TGCAGTGCTAGGAGGCAGTACAATGAGCAGTTCTTC | CSARRQYNEQFF
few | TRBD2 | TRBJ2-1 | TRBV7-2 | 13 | TGTGCCAGCAGCTTAAGCGGGAGCCAGCCATTGTTCTTC | CASSLSGSQPLFF
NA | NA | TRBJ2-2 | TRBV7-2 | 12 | TGTGCCAGCCAAACCAACACCGGGGAGCTGTTTTTT | CASQTNTGELFF
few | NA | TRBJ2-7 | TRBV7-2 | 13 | TGTGCCAGCAGCTCCCTCCCCTCATACGAGCAGTACTTC | CASSSLPSYEQYF
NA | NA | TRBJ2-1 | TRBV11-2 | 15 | TGTGCCAGCAGCCCACAAACCAGTTCCGGTTTAGGGCAGTTCTTC | CASSPQTSSGLGQFF
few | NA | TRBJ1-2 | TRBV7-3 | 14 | TGTGCCAGCAGCCTGCAGGGTTCTAACTATGGCTACACCTTC | CASSLQGSNYGYTF
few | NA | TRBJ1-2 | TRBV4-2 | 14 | TGTGCCAGCAGCCAATTCTCTGGATCCGATGGCTACACCTTC | CASSQFSGSDGYTF
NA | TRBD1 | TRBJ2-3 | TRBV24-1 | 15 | TGTGCCACCAGTGATTTTAGGACAGGGGCGAATACGCAGTATTTT | CATSDFRTGANTQYF
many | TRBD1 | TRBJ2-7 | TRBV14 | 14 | TGTGCCAGCAGCCCCCAGGGGGCCGGCTACGAGCAGTACTTC | CASSPQGAGYEQYF
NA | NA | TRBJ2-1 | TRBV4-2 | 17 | TGTGCCAGCAGCCAAGAATACACGGAGGGGGGCCGGGAAGAGCAGTTCTTC | CASSQEYTEGGREEQFF
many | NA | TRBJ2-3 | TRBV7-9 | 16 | TGTGCCAGCAGCTTAGAAGGCTCGTTTCAGTCCGATACGCAGTATTTT | CASSLEGSFQSDTQYF
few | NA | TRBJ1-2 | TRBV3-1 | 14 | TGTGCCAGCAGCCCCCGCCGAACGGCGGAGGGCTACACCTTC | CASSPRRTAEGYTF
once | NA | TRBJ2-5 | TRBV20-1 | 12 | TGCAGTGCTAGAGTCACACAAGAGACCCAGTACTTC | CSARVTQETQYF